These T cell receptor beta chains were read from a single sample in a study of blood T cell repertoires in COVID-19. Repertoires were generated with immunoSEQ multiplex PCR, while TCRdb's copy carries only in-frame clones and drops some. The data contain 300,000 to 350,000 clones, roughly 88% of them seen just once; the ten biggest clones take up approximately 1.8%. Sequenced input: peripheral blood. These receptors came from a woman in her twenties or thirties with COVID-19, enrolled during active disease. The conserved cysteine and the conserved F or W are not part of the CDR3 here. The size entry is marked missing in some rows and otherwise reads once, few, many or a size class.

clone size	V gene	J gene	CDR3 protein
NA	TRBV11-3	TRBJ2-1	ASGGRGPYNEQF
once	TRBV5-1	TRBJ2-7	ASSAGLDYEQY
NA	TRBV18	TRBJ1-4	ASSRATVTTNEKLF
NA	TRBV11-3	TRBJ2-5	ASSVWTGRYQETQY
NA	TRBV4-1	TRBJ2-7	ASSQGKALAGVSYEQY
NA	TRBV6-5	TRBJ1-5	ASRINTVNQPQH
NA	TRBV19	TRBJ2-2	ASSMEQGVNTGELF
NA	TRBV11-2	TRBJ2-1	ASSELAGSYNEQF
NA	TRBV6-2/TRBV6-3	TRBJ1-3	ASSYSPLRSSGNTIY
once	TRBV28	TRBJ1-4	ASSLPGNEKLF
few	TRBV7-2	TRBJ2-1	ASSLGSGLAGHEQF
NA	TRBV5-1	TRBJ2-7	ASSLRDSAYEQY